These T cell receptor beta chains were read from a single sample in a study of blood T cell repertoires in COVID-19. Measured with immunoSEQ multiplex PCR; TCRdb has only the in-frame clones, and not every one. The profile covers roughly 140,000 clones, with over 70% appearing a single time and about 1.5% taken by the ten largest. Sequencing was performed on peripheral blood. These TCRs come from a woman in her forties or fifties with acute or convalescent COVID-19. CDR3s include the opening cysteine and the closing phenylalanine or tryptophan. A D gene is named only where the DNA matches it firmly. The size entry is marked missing in some rows and otherwise reads once, few, many or a size class.

J gene: TRBJ2-1; D gene: .; V gene: TRBV19; clone size: once; CDR3 protein: CASTPGAGTYNEQFF; CDR3 DNA: TGTGCCAGCACCCCTGGCGCAGGGACATACAATGAGCAGTTCTTC
J gene: TRBJ1-4; D gene: TRBD1; V gene: TRBV30; clone size: .; CDR3 protein: CAWSTGTGSQKLFF; CDR3 DNA: TGTGCCTGGAGTACCGGGACAGGGAGTCAAAAACTGTTTTTT
J gene: TRBJ1-2; D gene: .; V gene: TRBV19; clone size: .; CDR3 protein: CASRPGGYGYTF; CDR3 DNA: TGTGCCAGTAGGCCCGGGGGGTATGGCTACACCTTC
J gene: TRBJ2-7; D gene: TRBD2; V gene: TRBV6-5; clone size: .; CDR3 protein: CASSSLGTSGTTRQYF; CDR3 DNA: TGTGCCAGCAGTTCCCTCGGGACTAGCGGGACCACAAGGCAGTACTTC
J gene: TRBJ2-1; D gene: TRBD1; V gene: TRBV29-1; clone size: .; CDR3 protein: CSVASPGQGAYNEQFF; CDR3 DNA: TGCAGCGTTGCGTCGCCGGGACAGGGGGCCTACAATGAGCAGTTCTTC
J gene: TRBJ1-2; D gene: TRBD1; V gene: TRBV19; clone size: few; CDR3 protein: CASSIDLVTGADGYTF; CDR3 DNA: TGTGCCAGTAGTATAGATCTCGTGACAGGGGCTGATGGCTACACCTTC
J gene: TRBJ1-1; D gene: .; V gene: TRBV19; clone size: .; CDR3 protein: CASSTGHPLGTEAFF; CDR3 DNA: TGTGCCAGTAGTACAGGGCATCCCCTCGGCACTGAAGCTTTCTTT
J gene: TRBJ2-1; D gene: .; V gene: TRBV12-3/TRBV12-4; clone size: .; CDR3 protein: CASSYSYGQFF; CDR3 DNA: TGTGCCAGCAGTTATTCCTACGGGCAGTTCTTC
J gene: TRBJ2-1; D gene: TRBD2; V gene: TRBV10-2; clone size: .; CDR3 protein: CASTLVAGGYNEQFF; CDR3 DNA: TGCGCCAGCACCCTGGTAGCGGGAGGTTACAATGAGCAGTTCTTC
J gene: TRBJ1-5; D gene: .; V gene: TRBV5-1; clone size: .; CDR3 protein: CASSLDRDNQPQHF; CDR3 DNA: TGCGCCAGCAGCTTGGACAGGGACAATCAGCCCCAGCATTTT
J gene: TRBJ2-5; D gene: .; V gene: TRBV11-1; clone size: .; CDR3 protein: CASSPGVGQETQYF; CDR3 DNA: TGTGCCAGCAGCCCAGGGGTGGGCCAAGAGACCCAGTACTTC
J gene: TRBJ2-2; D gene: TRBD2; V gene: TRBV7-8; clone size: .; CDR3 protein: CASSSNPLAGNTGELFF; CDR3 DNA: TGTGCCAGCAGTTCAAACCCACTAGCGGGGAACACCGGGGAGCTGTTTTTT
J gene: TRBJ2-5; D gene: TRBD2; V gene: TRBV30; clone size: .; CDR3 protein: CAWTSGGKETQYF; CDR3 DNA: TGTGCCTGGACTAGCGGGGGAAAAGAGACCCAGTACTTC
J gene: TRBJ1-2; D gene: .; V gene: TRBV5-1; clone size: few; CDR3 protein: CASSAEHNYGYTF; CDR3 DNA: TGCGCCAGCAGCGCAGAACACAACTATGGCTACACCTTC
J gene: TRBJ2-7; D gene: .; V gene: TRBV14; clone size: .; CDR3 protein: CASSLGSTGFSHEQYF; CDR3 DNA: TGTGCCAGCAGCTTAGGCTCCACCGGGTTTTCCCACGAGCAGTACTTC
J gene: TRBJ2-5; D gene: TRBD2; V gene: TRBV18; clone size: .; CDR3 protein: CASSPTRGTSGVMKETQYF; CDR3 DNA: TGTGCCAGCTCACCAACCCGGGGGACTAGCGGGGTTATGAAAGAGACCCAGTACTTC
J gene: TRBJ2-7; D gene: TRBD2; V gene: TRBV19; clone size: .; CDR3 protein: CASSTSSGHSYEQYF; CDR3 DNA: TGTGCCAGTAGTACCTCTAGCGGGCACTCCTACGAGCAGTACTTC
J gene: TRBJ1-4; D gene: .; V gene: TRBV19; clone size: .; CDR3 protein: CASSITNEKLFF; CDR3 DNA: TGTGCCAGTAGTATAACAAATGAAAAACTGTTTTTT
J gene: TRBJ1-4; D gene: .; V gene: TRBV5-1; clone size: .; CDR3 protein: CASSLEGLELFF; CDR3 DNA: TGCGCCAGCAGCTTAGAGGGTCTAGAACTGTTTTTT
J gene: TRBJ1-2; D gene: .; V gene: TRBV27; clone size: .; CDR3 protein: CASSLNGRMGYGYTF; CDR3 DNA: TGTGCCAGCAGTTTAAATGGCAGGATGGGCTATGGCTACACCTTC
J gene: TRBJ1-6; D gene: TRBD1; V gene: TRBV5-8; clone size: .; CDR3 protein: CASSLSWQGAYSPLHF; CDR3 DNA: TGTGCCAGCAGCTTGTCTTGGCAGGGGGCCTATTCACCCCTCCACTTT
J gene: TRBJ2-1; D gene: .; V gene: TRBV30; clone size: .; CDR3 protein: CAWSGVLMFGQFF; CDR3 DNA: TGTGCCTGGAGTGGAGTATTAATGTTCGGGCAGTTCTTC
J gene: TRBJ1-1; D gene: TRBD1; V gene: TRBV29-1; clone size: .; CDR3 protein: CSVDLGQEAFF; CDR3 DNA: TGCAGCGTTGACCTAGGACAGGAGGCTTTCTTT
J gene: TRBJ1-2; D gene: .; V gene: TRBV7-9; clone size: .; CDR3 protein: CASSLVREVEGYTF; CDR3 DNA: TGTGCCAGCAGCTTAGTCAGGGAGGTTGAGGGCTACACCTTC
J gene: TRBJ2-1; D gene: .; V gene: TRBV5-4; clone size: .; CDR3 protein: CASSPVVVTYNEQFF; CDR3 DNA: TGTGCCAGCAGCCCGGTGGTAGTCACCTACAATGAGCAGTTCTTC
J gene: TRBJ2-2; D gene: .; V gene: TRBV6-5; clone size: .; CDR3 protein: CASRSQGLFTGELFF; CDR3 DNA: TGTGCCAGCAGATCCCAGGGACTCTTCACCGGGGAGCTGTTTTTT
J gene: TRBJ2-7; D gene: .; V gene: TRBV5-5; clone size: .; CDR3 protein: CASSLGDSSYEQYF; CDR3 DNA: TGTGCCAGCAGCTTGGGGGACTCTTCCTACGAGCAGTACTTC
J gene: TRBJ2-2; D gene: TRBD2; V gene: TRBV19; clone size: .; CDR3 protein: CASSAVAGAGELFF; CDR3 DNA: TGTGCCAGTAGTGCGGTAGCGGGGGCCGGGGAGCTGTTTTTT
J gene: TRBJ2-3; D gene: TRBD2; V gene: TRBV4-2; clone size: once; CDR3 protein: CASSGAPGGLTDTQYF; CDR3 DNA: TGTGCCAGCAGCGGAGCACCGGGGGGGCTCACAGATACGCAGTATTTT
J gene: TRBJ1-2; D gene: TRBD1; V gene: TRBV5-5; clone size: .; CDR3 protein: CASSWDSGYGYTF; CDR3 DNA: TGTGCCAGCAGCTGGGACAGTGGTTATGGCTACACCTTC
J gene: TRBJ1-1; D gene: .; V gene: TRBV3-1/TRBV3-2; clone size: once; CDR3 protein: CASSQGPDWNTEAFF; CDR3 DNA: TGTGCCAGCAGCCAAGGTCCAGATTGGAACACTGAAGCTTTCTTT
J gene: TRBJ2-2; D gene: .; V gene: TRBV12-3/TRBV12-4; clone size: once; CDR3 protein: CAGQRGNTGELFF; CDR3 DNA: TGTGCCGGCCAAAGAGGGAACACCGGGGAGCTGTTTTTT
J gene: TRBJ2-5; D gene: .; V gene: TRBV5-6; clone size: .; CDR3 protein: CASSLGGQAGETQYF; CDR3 DNA: TGTGCCAGCAGCTTGGGTGGACAAGCGGGAGAGACCCAGTACTTC
J gene: TRBJ1-2; D gene: .; V gene: TRBV20-1; clone size: .; CDR3 protein: CSASMGGDGYTF; CDR3 DNA: TGCAGTGCTAGTATGGGGGGAGATGGCTACACCTTC
J gene: TRBJ2-7; D gene: .; V gene: TRBV7-7; clone size: .; CDR3 protein: CASSLGQRGEQYF; CDR3 DNA: TGTGCTAGCAGCTTAGGGCAAAGAGGCGAGCAGTACTTC
J gene: TRBJ1-1; D gene: .; V gene: TRBV2; clone size: few; CDR3 protein: CASSEDRRTEAFF; CDR3 DNA: TGTGCCAGCAGTGAAGACAGGAGAACTGAAGCTTTCTTT
J gene: TRBJ2-7; D gene: .; V gene: TRBV3-1/TRBV3-2; clone size: .; CDR3 protein: CASSRIGGYEQYF; CDR3 DNA: TGTGCCAGCAGTCGCATCGGGGGCTACGAGCAGTACTTC
J gene: TRBJ1-6; D gene: TRBD1; V gene: TRBV14; clone size: .; CDR3 protein: CASSQDRGRSPLHF; CDR3 DNA: TGTGCCAGCAGCCAAGACAGGGGGCGTTCACCCCTCCACTTT
J gene: TRBJ1-2; D gene: .; V gene: TRBV25-1; clone size: .; CDR3 protein: CASSRAGDYGYTF; CDR3 DNA: TGTGCCAGCAGTAGGGCAGGGGACTATGGCTACACCTTC
J gene: TRBJ1-1; D gene: TRBD1; V gene: TRBV6-5; clone size: .; CDR3 protein: CASRERQGSNTEAFF; CDR3 DNA: TGTGCCAGCAGGGAGAGACAGGGATCGAACACTGAAGCTTTCTTT
J gene: TRBJ1-1; D gene: .; V gene: TRBV24-1; clone size: .; CDR3 protein: CATRDWGVPDTEAFF; CDR3 DNA: TGTGCCACCAGGGACTGGGGGGTTCCGGACACTGAAGCTTTCTTT
J gene: TRBJ2-3; D gene: .; V gene: TRBV3-1/TRBV3-2; clone size: .; CDR3 protein: CASSPPEGVTQYF; CDR3 DNA: TGTGCCAGCAGCCCACCCGAGGGAGTTACGCAGTATTTT
J gene: TRBJ1-4; D gene: .; V gene: TRBV6-5; clone size: .; CDR3 protein: CASRPRRNLNEKLFF; CDR3 DNA: TGTGCCAGCAGGCCCCGCAGGAATCTTAATGAAAAACTGTTTTTT
J gene: TRBJ1-1; D gene: .; V gene: TRBV7-9; clone size: .; CDR3 protein: CASSPNIGRGMNTEAFF; CDR3 DNA: TGTGCCAGCAGCCCAAACATAGGCCGGGGTATGAACACTGAAGCTTTCTTT
J gene: TRBJ2-7; D gene: TRBD2; V gene: TRBV6-5; clone size: .; CDR3 protein: CASSSAGAGGPYEQYF; CDR3 DNA: TGTGCCAGCAGTTCGGCAGGAGCGGGAGGGCCCTACGAGCAGTACTTC
J gene: TRBJ1-6; D gene: TRBD1; V gene: TRBV27; clone size: .; CDR3 protein: CASRTGGLTLHF; CDR3 DNA: TGTGCCAGTCGGACAGGGGGCCTCACCCTCCACTTT
J gene: TRBJ2-7; D gene: TRBD1; V gene: TRBV5-6; clone size: .; CDR3 protein: CASSSSDRPYEQYF; CDR3 DNA: TGTGCCAGCAGCTCGTCGGACAGGCCCTACGAGCAGTACTTC
J gene: TRBJ2-5; D gene: .; V gene: TRBV11-1; clone size: .; CDR3 protein: CASSPRTTFQETQYF; CDR3 DNA: TGTGCCAGCAGCCCCCGGACAACCTTCCAAGAGACCCAGTACTTC
J gene: TRBJ2-3; D gene: .; V gene: TRBV20-1; clone size: .; CDR3 protein: CSAPGYPQYF; CDR3 DNA: TGCAGTGCCCCAGGCTATCCGCAGTATTTT
J gene: TRBJ1-5; D gene: .; V gene: TRBV5-6; clone size: .; CDR3 protein: CASSLRRQGMHQPQHF; CDR3 DNA: TGTGCCAGCAGCTTGCGTAGGCAGGGTATGCATCAGCCCCAGCATTTT
J gene: TRBJ2-7; D gene: .; V gene: TRBV6-5; clone size: .; CDR3 protein: CASQNYEQYF; CDR3 DNA: TGTGCCAGCCAAAACTACGAGCAGTACTTC
J gene: TRBJ1-6; D gene: .; V gene: TRBV7-9; clone size: once; CDR3 protein: CASSFNRGISPLHF; CDR3 DNA: TGTGCCAGCAGCTTTAATAGGGGGATTTCACCCCTCCACTTT